This T cell receptor beta chain was profiled in a study of identical twins. Unique molecular identifiers were in the cDNA, with template-switch universal primer binding. TCRdb independently ran MiXCR on the 5' RACE reads; one entry per CDR3 protein. The sample has approximately 230,000 distinct CDR3 sequences, roughly 13% seen once. The table lists this clonotype with a few counts. Its specificity is unknown. The CDR3 extends over 16 amino acids. CDR1 and CDR2 (germline): DFQATT, SNEGSKA (reference sequence). V dropped 6 bases and J dropped 2 bases, with 20 bases sitting between them. Study outcomes and limitations: Fewer insertions characterized abundant cord blood beta clonotypes, whereas memory repertoires showed none. Sequences that were out-of-frame, alpha and twin-shared displayed an excess of low generation probability.

The sequence was collected from a woman in her late teens or twenties in good health. The chain recombines TRBV20-1 with TRBJ2-4, with a weak D call TRBD1 (5 bases). The sequenced material came from memory (CD45RO+) T cells sorted from blood. This CDR3 is CSARLTAPLSKNIQYF. The CDR3 DNA reads TGCAGTGCCCGTTTGACAGCTCCCCTTTCCAAAAACATTCAGTACTTC.